Below are 6 T cell receptor beta chains sequenced from a single sample in a study of blood T cell repertoires in COVID-19. Sequenced by immunoSEQ multiplex PCR; TCRdb stores in-frame clones only, minus some. The sample holds some 140,000 clones; about 80% are singletons and the top ten take roughly 3.6%. Sequenced sample: peripheral blood. These receptors all come from a man in his 60s with acute or convalescent COVID-19.

This clone was seen ten or more times. The chain links TRBV14 to TRBJ2-4, with TRBD1 matching over 7 bases. Looked up from germline, CDR1 is SGHDN and CDR2 is FVKESK. The V and J ends lost 1 base and 6 bases, in that order; junction bases with no gene match: 9. This CDR3 has 16 amino acids. DNA for the CDR3: TGTGCCAGCAGCCAAGGGGCCGGGACAGTCTCAAACATTCAGTACTTC. It translates to CASSQGAGTVSNIQYF. The full variable domain, with the rest looked up from reference TRBV14 and TRBJ2-4, is EAGVTQFPSHSVIEKGQTVTLRCDPISGHDNLYWYRRVMGKEIKFLLHFVKESKQDESGMPNNRFLAERTGGTYSTLKVQPAELEDSGVYFCASSQGAGTVSNIQYFGAGTRLSVL.

J is TRBJ2-4 and V is TRBV4-2, with 11 nucleotides matching TRBD2. This CDR3 is 15 amino acids long. The germline V gene has CDR1 LGHNA and CDR2 YNFKEQ. With 2 bases clipped from V and 9 bases from J, the junction kept 6 bases outside the gene matches. For the CDR3, the DNA is TGTGCCAGCAGCCAAACCCCCGGACTAGCGGGCATTCAGTACTTC. Translated, it gives CASSQTPGLAGIQYF.

The J gene is TRBJ1-1, the V gene TRBV19; D ambiguous. V shed 9 bases and J shed 1 base, with 12 bases lying between them. The germline CDR1 and CDR2 sequences are LNHDA and SQIVND (reference sequence). CDR3 length: 13 amino acids. The DNA of the CDR3 is TGTGCCAGCGGCCTTCGGGGGAACACTGAAGCTTTCTTT. This gives the protein CASGLRGNTEAFF.

The CDR3 DNA reads as TGCAGTGCGAGGTTCGCCGGGGAGCTGTTTTTT. Its translation is CSARFAGELFF. This sequence joins TRBV20-1 and TRBJ2-2; no clear D. This CDR3 is 11 amino acids long. From germline, CDR1 is DFQATT and CDR2 SNEGSKA (reference sequence). V lost 6 bases, J lost 6 bases, and 8 bases lay in between.

The chain carries TRBV7-2 and TRBJ2-1, with 9 positions matching TRBD1. Germline CDR1 SGHTA, CDR2 FQGNSA. The trim removed 5 bases at V and 12 bases at J, leaving 8 bases unmatched. This CDR3 spans 13 amino acids. In nucleotides, the CDR3 is TGTGCCAGCAGCCGGGACAGGGTTTCAGGGCAGTTCTTC. This encodes CASSRDRVSGQFF.

The chain carries TRBV5-1 and TRBJ1-2; D not resolved. The CDR3 has 13 amino acids. The germline V gene has CDR1 SGHRS and CDR2 YFSETQ. V lost 0 bases and J lost 5, with 8 bases in between. The CDR3: CASSLAVTYGYTF. The CDR3 region has the DNA TGCGCCAGCAGCTTGGCCGTGACATATGGCTACACCTTC.